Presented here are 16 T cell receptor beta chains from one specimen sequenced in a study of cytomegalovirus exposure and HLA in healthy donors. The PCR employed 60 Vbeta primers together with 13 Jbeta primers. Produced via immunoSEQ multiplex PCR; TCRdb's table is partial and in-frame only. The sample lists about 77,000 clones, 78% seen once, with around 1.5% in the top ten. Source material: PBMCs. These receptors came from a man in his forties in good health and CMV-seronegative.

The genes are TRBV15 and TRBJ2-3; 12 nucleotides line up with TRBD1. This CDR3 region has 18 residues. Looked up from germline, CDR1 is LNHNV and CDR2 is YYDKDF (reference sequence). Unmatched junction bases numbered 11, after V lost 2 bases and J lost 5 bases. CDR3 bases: TGTGCCACCAGCAGACCGGGACAGGGGGCTCAGCATCAAGATACGCAGTATTTT. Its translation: CATSRPGQGAQHQDTQYF.

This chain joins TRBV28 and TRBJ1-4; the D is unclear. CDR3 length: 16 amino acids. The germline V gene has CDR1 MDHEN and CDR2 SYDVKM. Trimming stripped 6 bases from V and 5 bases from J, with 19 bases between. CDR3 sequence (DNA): TGTGCCAGCAGCCTCTTCCCTTCGGTCCCAAATGAAAAACTGTTTTTT. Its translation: CASSLFPSVPNEKLFF. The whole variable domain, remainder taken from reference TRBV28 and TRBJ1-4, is DVKVTQSSRYLVKRTGEKVFLECVQDMDHENMFWYRQDPGLGLRLIYFSYDVKMKEKGDIPEGYSVSREKKERFSLILESASTNQTSMYLCASSLFPSVPNEKLFFGSGTQLSVL.

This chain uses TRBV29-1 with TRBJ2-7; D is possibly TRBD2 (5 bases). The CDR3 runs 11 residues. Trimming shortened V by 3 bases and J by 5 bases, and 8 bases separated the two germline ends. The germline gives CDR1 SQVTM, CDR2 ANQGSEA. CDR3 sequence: CSVESGNEQYF. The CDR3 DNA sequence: TGCAGCGTTGAGTCCGGGAACGAGCAGTACTTC.

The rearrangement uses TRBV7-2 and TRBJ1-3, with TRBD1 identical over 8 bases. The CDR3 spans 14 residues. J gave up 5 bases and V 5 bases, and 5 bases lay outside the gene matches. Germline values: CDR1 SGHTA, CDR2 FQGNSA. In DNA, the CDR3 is TGTGCCAGCAGCATAACAGGGGGTAGAAACACCATATATTTT. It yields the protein CASSITGGRNTIYF.

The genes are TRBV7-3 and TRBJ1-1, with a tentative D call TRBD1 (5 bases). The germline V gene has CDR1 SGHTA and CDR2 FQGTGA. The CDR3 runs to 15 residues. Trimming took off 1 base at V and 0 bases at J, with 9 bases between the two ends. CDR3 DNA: TGTGCCAGCAGCTTAAGCAGGGCGATGAACACTGAAGCTTTCTTT. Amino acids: CASSLSRAMNTEAFF. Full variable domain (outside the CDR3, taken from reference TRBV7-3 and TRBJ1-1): GAGVSQTPSNKVTEKGKYVELRCDPISGHTALYWYRQSLGQGPEFLIYFQGTGAADDSGLPNDRFFAVRPEGSVSTLKIQRTERGDSAVYLCASSLSRAMNTEAFFGQGTRLTVV.

The CDR3 bases are TGTGCCAGCAGCACAACTAGCGGGAGTCGGAATGAGCAGTTCTTC. This codes for CASSTTSGSRNEQFF. The chain combines TRBV25-1 with TRBJ2-1; 11 positions match TRBD2. Germline values: CDR1 MGHDK, CDR2 SYGVNS. The CDR3 loop spans 15 amino acids. V shed 6 bases, J shed 7 bases, and the junction held 8 bases outside the gene matches.

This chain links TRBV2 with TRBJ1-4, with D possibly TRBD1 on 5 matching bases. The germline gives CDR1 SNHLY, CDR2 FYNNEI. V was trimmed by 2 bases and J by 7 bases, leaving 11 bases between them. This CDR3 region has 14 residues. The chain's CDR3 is CASSERGYGEKLFF. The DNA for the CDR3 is TGTGCCAGCAGTGAAAGGGGATACGGTGAAAAACTGTTTTTT.

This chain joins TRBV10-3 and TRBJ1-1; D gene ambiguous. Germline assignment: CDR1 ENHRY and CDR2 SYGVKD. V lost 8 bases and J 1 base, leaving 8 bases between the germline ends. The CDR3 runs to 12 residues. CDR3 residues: CAIGGQNTEAFF. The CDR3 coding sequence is TGTGCCATCGGTGGTCAGAACACTGAAGCTTTCTTT.

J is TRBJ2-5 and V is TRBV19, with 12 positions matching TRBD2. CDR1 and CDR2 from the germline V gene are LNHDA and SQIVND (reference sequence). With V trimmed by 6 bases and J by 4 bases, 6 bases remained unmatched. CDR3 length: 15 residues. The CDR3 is CASSPSGRAPETQYF. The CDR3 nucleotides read TGTGCCAGTAGCCCTAGCGGGAGGGCCCCAGAGACCCAGTACTTC.

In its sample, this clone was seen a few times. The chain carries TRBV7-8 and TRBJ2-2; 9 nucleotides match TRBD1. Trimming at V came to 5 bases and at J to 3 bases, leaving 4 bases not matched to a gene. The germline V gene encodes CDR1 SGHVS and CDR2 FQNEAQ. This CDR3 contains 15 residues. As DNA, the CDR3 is TGTGCCAGCAGCCCTCGGACAGGGGACACCGGGGAGCTGTTTTTT. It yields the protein CASSPRTGDTGELFF.

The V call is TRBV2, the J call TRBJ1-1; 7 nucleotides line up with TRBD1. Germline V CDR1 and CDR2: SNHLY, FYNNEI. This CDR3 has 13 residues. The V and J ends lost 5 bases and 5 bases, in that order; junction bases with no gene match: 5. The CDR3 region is CASSPTGVTEAFF. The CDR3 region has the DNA TGTGCCAGCAGTCCCACAGGGGTAACTGAAGCTTTCTTT.

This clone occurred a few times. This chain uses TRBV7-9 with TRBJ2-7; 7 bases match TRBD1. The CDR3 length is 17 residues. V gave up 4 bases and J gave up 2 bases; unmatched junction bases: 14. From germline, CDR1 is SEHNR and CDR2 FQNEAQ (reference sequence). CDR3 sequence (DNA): TGTGCCAGCAGCTCTTATTCCGGGACCGACAGGGCCTACGAGCAGTACTTC. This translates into CASSSYSGTDRAYEQYF.

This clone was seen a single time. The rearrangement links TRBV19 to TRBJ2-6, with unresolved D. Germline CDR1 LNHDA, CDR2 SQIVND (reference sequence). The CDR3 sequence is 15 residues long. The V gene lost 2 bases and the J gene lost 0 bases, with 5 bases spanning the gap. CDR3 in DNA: TGTGCCAGTAGTATACCTCTCTCTGGGGCCAACGTCCTGACTTTC. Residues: CASSIPLSGANVLTF.

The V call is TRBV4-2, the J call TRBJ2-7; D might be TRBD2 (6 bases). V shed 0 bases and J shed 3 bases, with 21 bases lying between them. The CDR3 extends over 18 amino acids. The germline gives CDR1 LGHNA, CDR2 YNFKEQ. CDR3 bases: TGTGCCAGCAGCCAAGATCTTGGCCCGTGGGGACTCAACTACGAGCAGTACTTC. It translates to CASSQDLGPWGLNYEQYF.

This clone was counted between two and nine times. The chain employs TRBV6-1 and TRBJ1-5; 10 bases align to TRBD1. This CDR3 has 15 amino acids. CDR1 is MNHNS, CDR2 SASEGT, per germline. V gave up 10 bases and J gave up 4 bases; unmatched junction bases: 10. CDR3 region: CATIHRTGGNQPQHF. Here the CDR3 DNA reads TGTGCCACCATTCATCGGACAGGGGGAAATCAGCCCCAGCATTTT.

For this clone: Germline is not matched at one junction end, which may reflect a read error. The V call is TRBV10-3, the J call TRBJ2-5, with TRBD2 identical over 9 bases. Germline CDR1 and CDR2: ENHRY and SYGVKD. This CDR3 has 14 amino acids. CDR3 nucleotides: TGTGCCGTCAGAATAGCGGGAGTAGAGGAGACCCAGTACTTC. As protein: CAVRIAGVEETQYF.